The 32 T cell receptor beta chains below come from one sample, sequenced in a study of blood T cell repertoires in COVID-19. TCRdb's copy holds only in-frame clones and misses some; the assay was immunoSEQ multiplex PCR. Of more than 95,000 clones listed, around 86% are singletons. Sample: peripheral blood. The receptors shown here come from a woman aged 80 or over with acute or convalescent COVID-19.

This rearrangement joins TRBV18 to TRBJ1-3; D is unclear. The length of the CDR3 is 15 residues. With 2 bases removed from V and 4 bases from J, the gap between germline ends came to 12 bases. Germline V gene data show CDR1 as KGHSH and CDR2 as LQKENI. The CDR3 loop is CASSPVRPEGNTIYF. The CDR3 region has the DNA TGTGCCAGCTCACCAGTCAGGCCTGAGGGAAACACCATATATTTT. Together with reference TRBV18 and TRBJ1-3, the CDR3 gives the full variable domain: NAGVMQNPRHLVRRRGQEARLRCSPMKGHSHVYWYRQLPEEGLKFMVYLQKENIIDESGMPKERFSAEFPKEGPSILRIQQVVRGDSAAYFCASSPVRPEGNTIYFGEGSWLTVV.

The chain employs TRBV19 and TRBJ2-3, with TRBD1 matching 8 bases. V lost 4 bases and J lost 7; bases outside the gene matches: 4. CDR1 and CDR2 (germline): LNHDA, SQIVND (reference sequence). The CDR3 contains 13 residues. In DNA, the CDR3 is TGTGCCAGTAGTACAGGGGGCAAGAATACGCAGTATTTT. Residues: CASSTGGKNTQYF.

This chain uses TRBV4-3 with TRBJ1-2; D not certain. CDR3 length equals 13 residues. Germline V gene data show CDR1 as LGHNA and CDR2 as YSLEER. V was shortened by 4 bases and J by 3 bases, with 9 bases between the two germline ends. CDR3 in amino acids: CASSRGDYYGYTF. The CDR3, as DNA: TGCGCCAGCAGCCGCGGTGACTACTATGGCTACACCTTC.

The CDR3 bases are TGTGCCAGCAGTCAGGGACAGGGCTACGAGCAGTACTTC. Protein sequence: CASSQGQGYEQYF. The V call is TRBV6-5, the J call TRBJ2-7; 9 bases match TRBD1. This CDR3 comprises 13 residues. Germline CDR1 is MNHEY and CDR2 is SVGAGI. V was clipped by 5 bases and J by 3 bases; unmatched bases: 2.

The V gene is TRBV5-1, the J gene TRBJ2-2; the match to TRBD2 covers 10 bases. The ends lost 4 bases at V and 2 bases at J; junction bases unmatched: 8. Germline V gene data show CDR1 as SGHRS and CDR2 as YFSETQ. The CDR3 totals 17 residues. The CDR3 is CASSPGTSAFNTGELFF. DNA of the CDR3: TGCGCCAGCAGCCCCGGGACTAGCGCCTTCAACACCGGGGAGCTGTTTTTT.

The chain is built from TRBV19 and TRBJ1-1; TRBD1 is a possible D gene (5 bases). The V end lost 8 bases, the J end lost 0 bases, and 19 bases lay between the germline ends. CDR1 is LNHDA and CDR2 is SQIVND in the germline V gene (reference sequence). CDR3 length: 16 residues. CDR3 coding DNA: TGTGCCAGTGCCCGGTCGGCAGGGCGAATGAACACTGAAGCTTTCTTT. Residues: CASARSAGRMNTEAFF.

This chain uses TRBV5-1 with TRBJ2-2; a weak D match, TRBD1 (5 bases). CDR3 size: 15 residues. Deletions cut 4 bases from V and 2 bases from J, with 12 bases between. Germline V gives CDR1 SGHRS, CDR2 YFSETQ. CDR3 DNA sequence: TGCGCCAGCAGCGTTCCGACAGTTAACACCGGGGAGCTGTTTTTT. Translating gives CASSVPTVNTGELFF.

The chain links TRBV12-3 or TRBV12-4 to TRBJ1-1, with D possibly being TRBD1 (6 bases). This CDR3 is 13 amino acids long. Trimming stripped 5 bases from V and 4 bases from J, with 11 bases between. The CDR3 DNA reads TGTGCCAGCAGTAGGACAGCCGGCACTGAAGCTTTCTTT. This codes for CASSRTAGTEAFF.

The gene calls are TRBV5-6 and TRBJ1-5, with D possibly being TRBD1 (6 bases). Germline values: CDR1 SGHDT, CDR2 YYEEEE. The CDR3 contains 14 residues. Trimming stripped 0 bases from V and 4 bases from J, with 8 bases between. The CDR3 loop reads CASSLGQVNQPQHF. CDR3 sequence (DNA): TGTGCCAGCAGCTTGGGACAGGTTAATCAGCCCCAGCATTTT.

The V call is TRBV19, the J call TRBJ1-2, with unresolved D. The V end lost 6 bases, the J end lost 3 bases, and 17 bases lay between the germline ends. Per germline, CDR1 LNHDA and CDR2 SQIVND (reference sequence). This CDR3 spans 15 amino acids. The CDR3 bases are TGTGCCAGTAGAACGGCGGCCGATGAGGACTATGGCTACACCTTC. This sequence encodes CASRTAADEDYGYTF.

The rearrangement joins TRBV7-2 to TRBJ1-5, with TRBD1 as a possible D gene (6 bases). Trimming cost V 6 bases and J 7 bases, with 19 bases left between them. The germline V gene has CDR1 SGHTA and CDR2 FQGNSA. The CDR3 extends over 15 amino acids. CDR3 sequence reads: CASRSADSFTQPQHF. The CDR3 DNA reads TGTGCCAGCAGAAGTGCGGACAGTTTTACGCAGCCCCAGCATTTT. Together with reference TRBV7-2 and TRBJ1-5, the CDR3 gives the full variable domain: GAGVSQSPSNKVTEKGKDVELRCDPISGHTALYWYRQSLGQGLEFLIYFQGNSAPDKSGLPSDRFSAERTGGSVSTLTIQRTQQEDSAVYLCASRSADSFTQPQHFGDGTRLSIL.

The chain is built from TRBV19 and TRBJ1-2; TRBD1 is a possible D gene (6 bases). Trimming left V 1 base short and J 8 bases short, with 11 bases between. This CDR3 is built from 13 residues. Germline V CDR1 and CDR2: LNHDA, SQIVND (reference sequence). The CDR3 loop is CASSIADRRGYTF. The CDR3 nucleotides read TGTGCCAGTAGTATAGCCGACAGGCGGGGCTACACCTTC.

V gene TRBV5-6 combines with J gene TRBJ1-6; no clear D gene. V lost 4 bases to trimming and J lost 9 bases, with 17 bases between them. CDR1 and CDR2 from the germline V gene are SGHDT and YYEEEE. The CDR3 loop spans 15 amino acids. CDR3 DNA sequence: TGTGCCAGCAGCCGAAGAGTCCAAGTTGGTTCACCCCTCCACTTT. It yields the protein CASSRRVQVGSPLHF.

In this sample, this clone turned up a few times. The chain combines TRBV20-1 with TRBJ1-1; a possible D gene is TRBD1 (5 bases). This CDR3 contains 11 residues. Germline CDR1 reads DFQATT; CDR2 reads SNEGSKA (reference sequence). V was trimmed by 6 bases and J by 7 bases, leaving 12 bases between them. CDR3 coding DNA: TGCAGTGCCGAGACACAGGTTGAAGCTTTCTTT. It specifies CSAETQVEAFF.

The CDR3 sequence is CASSLEIGGYEQYF. CDR3 sequence (DNA): TGTGCCAGCAGCTTGGAGATAGGTGGTTACGAGCAGTACTTC. This chain uses TRBV11-2 with TRBJ2-7; D unresolved. Looked up from germline, CDR1 is SGHAT and CDR2 is FQNNGV. The CDR3 consists of 14 residues. V lost 3 bases, J lost 4 bases, and 13 bases lay in between.

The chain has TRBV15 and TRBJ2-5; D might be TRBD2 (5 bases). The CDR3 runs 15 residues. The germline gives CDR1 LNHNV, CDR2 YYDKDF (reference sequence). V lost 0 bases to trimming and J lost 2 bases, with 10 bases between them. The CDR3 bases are TGTGCCACCAGCAGAGATCTAGGACTGCAAGAGACCCAGTACTTC. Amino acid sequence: CATSRDLGLQETQYF.

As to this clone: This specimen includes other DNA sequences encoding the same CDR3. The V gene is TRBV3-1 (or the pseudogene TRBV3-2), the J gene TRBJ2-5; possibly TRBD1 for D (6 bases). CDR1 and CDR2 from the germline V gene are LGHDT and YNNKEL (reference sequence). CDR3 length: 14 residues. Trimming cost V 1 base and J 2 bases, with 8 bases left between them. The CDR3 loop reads CASSQAQGQETQYF. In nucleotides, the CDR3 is TGTGCCAGCAGCCAAGCACAGGGTCAAGAGACCCAGTACTTC.

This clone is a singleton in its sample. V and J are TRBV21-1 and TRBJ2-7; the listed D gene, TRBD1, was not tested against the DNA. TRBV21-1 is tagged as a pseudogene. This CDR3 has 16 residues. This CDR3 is CASSNLRQGGACEQNF. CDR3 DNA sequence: TGTGCCAGCAGCAACCTCCGACAGGGAGGAGCGTGCGAGCAGAACTTC.

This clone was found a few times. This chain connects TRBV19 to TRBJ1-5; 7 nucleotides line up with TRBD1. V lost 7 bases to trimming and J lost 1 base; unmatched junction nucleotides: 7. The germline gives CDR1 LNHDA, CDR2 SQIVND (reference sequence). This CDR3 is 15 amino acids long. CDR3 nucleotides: TGTGCCAGTAAGGAGAAAGGGGGCAGCAATCAGCCCCAGCATTTT. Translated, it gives CASKEKGGSNQPQHF. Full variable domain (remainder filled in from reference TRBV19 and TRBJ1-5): DGGITQSPKYLFRKEGQNVTLSCEQNLNHDAMYWYRQDPGQGLRLIYYSQIVNDFQKGDIAEGYSVSREKKESFPLTVTSAQKNPTAFYLCASKEKGGSNQPQHFGDGTRLSIL.

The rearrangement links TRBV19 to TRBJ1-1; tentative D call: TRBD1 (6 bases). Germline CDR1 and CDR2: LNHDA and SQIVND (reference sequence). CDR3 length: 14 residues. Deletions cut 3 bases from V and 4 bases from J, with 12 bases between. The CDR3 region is CASSIQGLGTEAFF. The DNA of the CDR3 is TGTGCCAGTAGTATCCAGGGGTTAGGCACTGAAGCTTTCTTT. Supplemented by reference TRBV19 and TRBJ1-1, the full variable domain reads DGGITQSPKYLFRKEGQNVTLSCEQNLNHDAMYWYRQDPGQGLRLIYYSQIVNDFQKGDIAEGYSVSREKKESFPLTVTSAQKNPTAFYLCASSIQGLGTEAFFGQGTRLTVV.

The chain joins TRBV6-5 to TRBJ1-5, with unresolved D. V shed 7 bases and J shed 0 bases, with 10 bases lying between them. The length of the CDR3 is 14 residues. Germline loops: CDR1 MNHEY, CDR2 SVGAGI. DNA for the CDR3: TGTGCCAGCACCCGTCGGGATAGCAATCAGCCCCAGCATTTT. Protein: CASTRRDSNQPQHF.

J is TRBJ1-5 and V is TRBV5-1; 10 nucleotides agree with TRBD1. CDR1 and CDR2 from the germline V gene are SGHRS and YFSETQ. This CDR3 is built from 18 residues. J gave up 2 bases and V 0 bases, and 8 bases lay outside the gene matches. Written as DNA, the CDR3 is TGCGCCAGCAGCTTGGGGACAGGGGGGTCATTGGGCAATCAGCCCCAGCATTTT. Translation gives CASSLGTGGSLGNQPQHF.

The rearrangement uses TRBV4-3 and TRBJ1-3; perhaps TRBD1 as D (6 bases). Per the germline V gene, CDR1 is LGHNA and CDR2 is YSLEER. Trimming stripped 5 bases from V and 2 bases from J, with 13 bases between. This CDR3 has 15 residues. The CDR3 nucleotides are TGCGCCAGCAGCGGAAGGGGACACCCTGGAAACACCATATATTTT. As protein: CASSGRGHPGNTIYF.

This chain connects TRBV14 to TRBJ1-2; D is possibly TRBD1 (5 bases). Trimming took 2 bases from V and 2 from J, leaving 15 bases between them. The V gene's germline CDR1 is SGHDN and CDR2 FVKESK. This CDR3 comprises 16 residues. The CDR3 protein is CASSQRTTFSNYGYTF. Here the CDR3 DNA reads TGTGCCAGCAGCCAAAGGACAACCTTCTCCAACTATGGCTACACCTTC.

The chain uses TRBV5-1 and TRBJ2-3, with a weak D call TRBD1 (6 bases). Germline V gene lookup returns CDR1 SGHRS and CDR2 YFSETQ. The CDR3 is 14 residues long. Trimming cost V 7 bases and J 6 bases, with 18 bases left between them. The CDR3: CASSQTGSGDTQYF. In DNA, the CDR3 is TGCGCCAGCTCCCAGACAGGCAGTGGGGATACGCAGTATTTT.

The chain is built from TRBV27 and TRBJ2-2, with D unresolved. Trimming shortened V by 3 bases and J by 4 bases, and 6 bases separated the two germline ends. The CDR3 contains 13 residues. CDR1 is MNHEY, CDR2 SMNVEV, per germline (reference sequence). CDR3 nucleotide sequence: TGTGCCAGCAGTTTCGAGTCCACCGGGGAGCTGTTTTTT. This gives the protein CASSFESTGELFF.

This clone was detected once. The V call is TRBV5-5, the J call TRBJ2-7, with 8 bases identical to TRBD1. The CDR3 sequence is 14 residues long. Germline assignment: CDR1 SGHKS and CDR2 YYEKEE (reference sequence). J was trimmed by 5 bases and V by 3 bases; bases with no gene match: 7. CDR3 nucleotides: TGTGCCAGCAGCTCATGGGACAGGAGTAACGAGCAGTACTTC. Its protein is CASSSWDRSNEQYF.

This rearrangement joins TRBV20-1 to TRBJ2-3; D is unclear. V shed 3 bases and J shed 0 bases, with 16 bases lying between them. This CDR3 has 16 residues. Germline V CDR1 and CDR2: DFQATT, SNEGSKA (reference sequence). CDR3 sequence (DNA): TGCAGTGCTAGTCCTATAGGAGTGTTTAGCACAGATACGCAGTATTTT. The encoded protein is CSASPIGVFSTDTQYF.

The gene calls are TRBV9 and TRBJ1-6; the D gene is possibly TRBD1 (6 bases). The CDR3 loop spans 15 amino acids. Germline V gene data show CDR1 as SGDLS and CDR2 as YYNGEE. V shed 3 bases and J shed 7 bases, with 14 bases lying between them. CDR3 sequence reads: CASSATTGGNSPLHF. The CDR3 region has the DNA TGTGCCAGCAGCGCCACGACAGGTGGAAATTCACCCCTCCACTTT.

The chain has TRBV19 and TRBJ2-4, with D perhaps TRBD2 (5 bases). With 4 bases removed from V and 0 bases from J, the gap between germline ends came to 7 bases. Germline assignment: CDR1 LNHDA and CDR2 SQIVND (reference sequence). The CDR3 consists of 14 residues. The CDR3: CASSRELAKNIQYF. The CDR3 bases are TGTGCCAGTAGTAGGGAGCTAGCCAAAAACATTCAGTACTTC.

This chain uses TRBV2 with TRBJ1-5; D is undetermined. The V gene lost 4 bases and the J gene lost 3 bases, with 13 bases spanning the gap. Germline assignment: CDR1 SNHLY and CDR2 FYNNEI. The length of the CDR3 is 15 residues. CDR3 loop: CASSGNTLINQPQHF. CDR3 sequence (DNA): TGTGCCAGCAGTGGAAACACCTTAATCAATCAGCCCCAGCATTTT. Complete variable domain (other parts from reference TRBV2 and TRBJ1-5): EPEVTQTPSHQVTQMGQEVILRCVPISNHLYFYWYRQILGQKVEFLVSFYNNEISEKSEIFDDQFSVERPDGSNFTLKIRSTKLEDSAMYFCASSGNTLINQPQHFGDGTRLSIL.

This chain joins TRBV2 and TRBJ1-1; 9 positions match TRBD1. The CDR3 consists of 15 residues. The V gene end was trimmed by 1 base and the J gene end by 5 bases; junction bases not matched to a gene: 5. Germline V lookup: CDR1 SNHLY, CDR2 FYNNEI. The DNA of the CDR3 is TGTGCCAGCAGTGAAGTTCCGGGACAGGGTACTGAAGCTTTCTTT. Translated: CASSEVPGQGTEAFF.